These 25 T cell receptor beta chains came from one sample sequenced in a study of blood T cell repertoires in COVID-19 (TCRdb year 2020). The library was produced with the immunoSEQ multiplex PCR assay. TCRdb provides this immuneACCESS table in a form limited to in-frame rearrangements. Some clones are lacking; in checked studies, under half of them reflect an unresolved V gene, and why the rest are absent is not known. This sample is represented by hundreds of thousands of clones; approximately 80% of them were singletons. The top ten constitute over 4% of the sample. Sample: PBMCs or T cells enriched from blood (not recorded which). Every receptor here comes from a man aged 40-55 years who had been exposed to COVID-19.

This chain joins TRBV6-5 and TRBJ1-2; TRBD1 might be the D (6 bases). Trimming pared 7 bases from V and 4 bases from J, leaving 13 bases between. Germline-derived CDR1 and CDR2 are MNHEY and SVGAGI. The CDR3 spans 13 residues. CDR3 DNA: TGTGCCAGCATCAAGGGGGGGACCTATGGCTACACCTTC. It encodes CASIKGGTYGYTF.

The chain recombines TRBV7-6 with TRBJ2-6; no clear D. CDR1 and CDR2 (germline): SGHVS, FNYEAQ. The CDR3 is 14 residues long. The V and J ends lost 3 bases and 0 bases respectively, with 3 bases between them. DNA for the CDR3: TGTGCCAGCAGCTTTAGCTCTGGGGCCAACGTCCTGACTTTC. It translates to CASSFSSGANVLTF.

Ten or more counts support this clone. The chain links TRBV7-9 to TRBJ1-1; the match to TRBD1 covers 7 bases. CDR1 is SEHNR and CDR2 is FQNEAQ in the germline V gene (reference sequence). V trimming: 5 bases; J trimming: 7 bases; junction bases outside the gene matches: 7. The CDR3 is 13 amino acids. CDR3 sequence (DNA): TGTGCCAGCAGCCTTAGCGGGACAGATGAAGCTTTCTTT. It translates to CASSLSGTDEAFF.

The chain combines TRBV4-2 with TRBJ1-5; TRBD1 is a possible D gene (5 bases). Trimming removed 1 base at V and 4 bases at J, with 11 bases between. The CDR3 has 15 residues. Germline V gives CDR1 LGHNA, CDR2 YNFKEQ. The CDR3 loop is CASSQVQGRNQPQHF. The CDR3 bases are TGTGCCAGCAGCCAAGTCCAGGGCAGAAATCAGCCCCAGCATTTT.

The table lists this clone with a count of one. The chain recombines TRBV15 with TRBJ2-5; 7 bases are shared with TRBD1. The CDR3 runs 17 residues. Trimming at V came to 0 bases and at J to 5 bases, leaving 12 bases not matched to a gene. Germline CDR1 LNHNV, CDR2 YYDKDF (reference sequence). DNA of the CDR3: TGTGCCACCAGCAGAGAGAATCCGAGGGGGCGCTGGGAGACCCAGTACTTC. Its protein is CATSRENPRGRWETQYF. Combining the CDR3 with reference TRBV15 and TRBJ2-5 gives the whole variable domain DAMVIQNPRYQVTQFGKPVTLSCSQTLNHNVMYWYQQKSSQAPKLLFHYYDKDFNNEADTPDNFQSRRPNTSFCFLDIRSPGLGDTAMYLCATSRENPRGRWETQYFGPGTRLLVL.

The chain is built from TRBV18 and TRBJ2-3; 7 bases align to TRBD2. V trimming: 0 bases; J trimming: 0 bases; junction bases outside the gene matches: 6. CDR1 and CDR2 (germline): KGHSH, LQKENI. The CDR3 is 17 residues long. The CDR3 nucleotides read TGTGCCAGCTCACCACCGGATAGCGGGTGGAGCACAGATACGCAGTATTTT. It codes for CASSPPDSGWSTDTQYF.

The chain uses TRBV19 and TRBJ2-1; weak D call: TRBD2 (6 bases). V was pared by 7 bases and J by 8 bases, with 18 bases between. Looked up from germline, CDR1 is LNHDA and CDR2 is SQIVND (reference sequence). The CDR3 sequence is 14 residues long. The CDR3, as DNA: TGTGCCAGTACTCGGACTAATCCCGCGGATGAGCAGTTCTTC. Protein sequence: CASTRTNPADEQFF.

V and J are TRBV29-1 and TRBJ1-5; 11 bases agree with TRBD1. Germline-derived CDR1 and CDR2 are SQVTM and ANQGSEA. The junction had 6 bases not matched to a gene; V was cut back by 5 bases and J by 6 bases. The length of the CDR3 is 14 residues. The CDR3 spells CSVRTGGFGQPQHF. CDR3 in DNA: TGCAGCGTTCGGACAGGGGGCTTTGGTCAGCCCCAGCATTTT.

The V call is TRBV25-1, the J call TRBJ2-7; 12 bases align to TRBD2. The CDR3 is 15 residues long. V shed 2 bases, J shed 3 bases, and the junction held 2 bases outside the gene matches. In germline, CDR1 is MGHDK, CDR2 SYGVNS. The CDR3 loop reads CASSEPTSGSYEQYF. The CDR3 DNA sequence: TGTGCCAGCAGTGAACCGACTAGCGGGAGCTACGAGCAGTACTTC.

The V gene is TRBV12-3 or TRBV12-4, the J gene TRBJ1-1; D is possibly TRBD1 (5 bases). V was pared by 7 bases and J by 10 bases, with 16 bases between. The CDR3 has 12 residues. CDR3 sequence: CASTTGEWGAFF. The CDR3, as DNA: TGTGCCAGCACAACGGGGGAGTGGGGAGCTTTCTTT.

This clone was observed many times. V is TRBV5-4 and J is TRBJ1-2, with D perhaps matching TRBD1 (5 bases). Germline CDR1 is SGHNT and CDR2 is YYREEE (reference sequence). V gave up 1 base and J gave up 7 bases, with 20 bases separating them. This CDR3 is 16 amino acids long. The CDR3 loop is CASSLLNLRGTSGYTF. In nucleotides, the CDR3 is TGTGCCAGCAGCTTGTTAAACTTAAGAGGGACTTCTGGCTACACCTTC. The variable domain in full, with the rest retrieved from reference TRBV5-4 and TRBJ1-2, is ETGVTQSPTHLIKTRGQQVTLRCSSQSGHNTVSWYQQALGQGPQFIFQYYREEENGRGNFPPRFSGLQFPNYSSELNVNALELDDSALYLCASSLLNLRGTSGYTFGSGTRLTVV.

The chain is built from TRBV6-5 and TRBJ1-1; 7 bases are shared with TRBD1. Germline CDR1 reads MNHEY; CDR2 reads SVGAGI. After removal of 10 bases from V and 2 bases from J, the junction contained 7 bases not matched to a gene. The CDR3 has 13 residues. In DNA form, the CDR3 reads TGTGCCATACAGGGACAGCCCAACACTGAAGCTTTCTTT. This sequence encodes CAIQGQPNTEAFF.

This chain links TRBV10-1 with TRBJ2-4; the match to TRBD1 covers 12 bases. The length of the CDR3 is 17 residues. CDR1 and CDR2 from the germline V gene are WNHNN and SYGVQD (reference sequence). Losses at the gene ends were 0 bases for V and 8 bases for J; bases not matched to a gene: 8. CDR3 DNA sequence: TGCGCCAGCAGTGAGTCTGGGGACAGGGGGCGCCCAGACATTCAGTACTTC. It is translated as CASSESGDRGRPDIQYF.

This clone was observed many times. The chain couples TRBV19 to TRBJ2-7; D possibly corresponds to TRBD1 (6 bases). The CDR3 has 14 amino acids. V was clipped by 6 bases and J by 2 bases, with 14 bases between them. Germline assignment: CDR1 LNHDA and CDR2 SQIVND (reference sequence). The CDR3 loop reads CASSADSLPYEQYF. The CDR3 DNA is TGTGCCAGTAGCGCGGACAGCCTTCCCTACGAGCAGTACTTC.

The chain carries TRBV9 and TRBJ1-1; D is unclear. CDR3 size: 15 residues. V was pared by 5 bases and J by 0 bases, with 14 bases between. Per the germline V gene, CDR1 is SGDLS and CDR2 is YYNGEE. The CDR3 DNA reads TGTGCCAGCAGACCCCCGGGGAGCATGAACACTGAAGCTTTCTTT. As protein: CASRPPGSMNTEAFF.

The chain links TRBV10-1 to TRBJ1-2, with a weak D call TRBD1 (5 bases). Per germline, CDR1 WNHNN and CDR2 SYGVQD (reference sequence). There are 12 residues in the CDR3. V dropped 4 bases and J dropped 8 bases, with 11 bases sitting between them. CDR3: CASSAGPEGYTF. The CDR3 DNA reads TGCGCCAGCAGTGCAGGGCCTGAGGGCTACACCTTC.

The chain employs TRBV7-8 and TRBJ2-1, with 11 bases aligning to TRBD2. CDR3 size: 19 residues. In germline, CDR1 is SGHVS, CDR2 FQNEAQ. The junction had 14 bases not matched to a gene; V was cut back by 0 bases and J by 7 bases. CDR3 amino acids: CASSLARISGRGHYNEQFF. The CDR3 DNA follows: TGTGCCAGCAGCTTAGCGAGGATTAGCGGGAGGGGCCACTATAATGAGCAGTTCTTC. The whole variable domain, filled in from reference TRBV7-8 and TRBJ2-1, reads GAGVSQSPRYKVAKRGQDVALRCDPISGHVSLFWYQQALGQGPEFLTYFQNEAQLDKSGLPSDRFFAERPEGSVSTLKIQRTQQEDSAVYLCASSLARISGRGHYNEQFFGPGTRLTVL.

V usage is TRBV6-5 and J usage is TRBJ2-7; the D is unclear. V lost 7 bases to trimming and J lost 2 bases, with 9 bases between them. The germline CDR1 and CDR2 sequences are MNHEY and SVGAGI. This CDR3 region has 12 residues. The CDR3 sequence is CASTVGAYEQYF. CDR3 DNA: TGTGCCAGCACGGTCGGTGCCTACGAGCAGTACTTC.

The J gene is TRBJ2-5, the V gene TRBV5-5, with D possibly matching TRBD2 (6 bases). There are 14 residues in the CDR3. CDR1 and CDR2 from the germline V gene are SGHKS and YYEKEE (reference sequence). With 4 bases removed from V and 0 bases from J, the gap between germline ends came to 10 bases. In nucleotides, the CDR3 is TGTGCCAGCAGCAGGGACTTAGACCAAGAGACCCAGTACTTC. This translates into CASSRDLDQETQYF.

The chain is built from TRBV9 and TRBJ2-7, with TRBD1 identical over 7 bases. J gave up 2 bases and V 0 bases, and 14 bases lay outside the gene matches. Germline V gives CDR1 SGDLS, CDR2 YYNGEE. CDR3 length: 18 residues. CDR3: CASSVAPELTGYTYEQYF. DNA of the CDR3: TGTGCCAGCAGCGTAGCACCGGAACTGACAGGGTACACCTACGAGCAGTACTTC.

V is TRBV5-8 and J is TRBJ1-5, with 8 bases lining up with TRBD1. This CDR3 has 14 residues. Germline loops: CDR1 SGHTS, CDR2 YDEGEE. Trimming at V came to 4 bases and at J to 3 bases, leaving 3 bases not matched to a gene. CDR3 sequence reads: CASSKDRVNQPQHF. CDR3 DNA: TGTGCCAGCAGCAAGGACAGGGTCAATCAGCCCCAGCATTTT. Using reference TRBV5-8 and TRBJ1-5 for the parts outside the CDR3, the full variable domain is EAGVTQSPTHLIKTRGQQATLRCSPISGHTSVYWYQQALGLGLQFLLWYDEGEERNRGNFPPRFSGRQFPNYSSELNVNALELEDSALYLCASSKDRVNQPQHFGDGTRLSIL.

V and J are TRBV2 and TRBJ2-3, with 7 positions matching TRBD1. CDR3 length: 15 residues. CDR1 and CDR2 from the germline V gene are SNHLY and FYNNEI. The ends lost 6 bases at V and 6 bases at J; junction bases unmatched: 12. CDR3: CASSRQGDLSDTQYF. CDR3 sequence (DNA): TGTGCCAGCAGCAGACAGGGAGATTTGTCGGATACGCAGTATTTT.

The CDR3 here is CASSIFVEQPQHF. The CDR3, as DNA: TGTGCCAGTAGTATCTTCGTTGAGCAGCCCCAGCATTTT. The chain uses TRBV19 and TRBJ1-5; D is unclear. The V end was cut by 3 bases, the J end by 7 bases, with 10 bases between. The length of the CDR3 is 13 residues. Looked up from germline, CDR1 is LNHDA and CDR2 is SQIVND (reference sequence).

This chain links TRBV25-1 with TRBJ1-1, with D hard to call. The length of the CDR3 is 14 residues. Germline V gene lookup returns CDR1 MGHDK and CDR2 SYGVNS. Trimming removed 1 base from V and 2 bases from J, with 8 bases in between. In nucleotides, the CDR3 is TGTGCCAGCAGTGAATTTAAGAGCAACACTGAAGCTTTCTTT. This translates into CASSEFKSNTEAFF.

This clone appeared once. The gene calls are TRBV27 and TRBJ1-2, with D perhaps TRBD1 (5 bases). Germline V gene sequence: CDR1 MNHEY, CDR2 SMNVEV (reference sequence). The CDR3 totals 14 residues. V dropped 2 bases and J dropped 4 bases, with 11 bases sitting between them. CDR3 coding DNA: TGTGCCAGCAGTTTAAGGGCAGGGCCCTATGGCTACACCTTC. Translation: CASSLRAGPYGYTF.